Presented here are 15 T cell receptor beta chains from one specimen sequenced in a study of T-cell reconstitution after alpha-beta-depleted transplantation in children. Unique molecular identifiers were built into the TCRbeta library. TCRdb redid the calling of the PCR reads with MiXCR, one entry per CDR3 protein. The top ten hold over 3% of the sample, which has some 550,000 distinct CDR3 sequences, roughly 18% seen once. This specimen was PBMCs from the stem cell graft donor, taken from the stem cell graft. The source is a human donor who donated a stem cell graft to a child with acute lymphoblastic leukemia.

The genes are TRBV7-9 and TRBJ2-1; TRBD2 aligns across 7 bases. The CDR3 is 16 residues long. J gave up 6 bases and V 5 bases, and 13 bases lay outside the gene matches. Germline assignment: CDR1 SEHNR and CDR2 FQNEAQ (reference sequence). CDR3 sequence (DNA): TGTGCCAGCAGCGCGACTAGCTATTTCGAATCCAATGAGCAGTTCTTC. It yields the protein CASSATSYFESNEQFF. Full variable domain (outside the CDR3, taken from reference TRBV7-9 and TRBJ2-1): DTGVSQNPRHKITKRGQNVTFRCDPISEHNRLYWYRQTLGQGPEFLTYFQNEAQLEKSRLLSDRFSAERPKGSFSTLEIQRTEQGDSAMYLCASSATSYFESNEQFFGPGTRLTVL.

This clonotype has a handful of counts. In nucleotides, the CDR3 is TGCAGCGTGATAGCTGGCGGCTATGGCTACACCTTC. Amino acids: CSVIAGGYGYTF. The chain uses TRBV29-1 and TRBJ1-2; D gene uncertain. Trimming stripped 6 bases from V and 4 bases from J, with 12 bases between. CDR3 length: 12 residues. CDR1 is SQVTM, CDR2 ANQGSEA, per germline.

This clonotype has a handful of counts. The rearrangement uses TRBV19 and TRBJ1-1; D gene ambiguous. The CDR3 consists of 13 residues. Germline-derived CDR1 and CDR2 are LNHDA and SQIVND (reference sequence). The V and J ends lost 3 bases and 5 bases respectively, with 10 bases between them. Here the CDR3 DNA reads TGTGCCAGTAGTATGGCCAGGAGTACTGAAGCTTTCTTT. Protein: CASSMARSTEAFF. The complete variable domain, with remaining parts taken from reference TRBV19 and TRBJ1-1, reads DGGITQSPKYLFRKEGQNVTLSCEQNLNHDAMYWYRQDPGQGLRLIYYSQIVNDFQKGDIAEGYSVSREKKESFPLTVTSAQKNPTAFYLCASSMARSTEAFFGQGTRLTVV.

This clonotype was seen a few times. J is TRBJ2-3 and V is TRBV12-3 or TRBV12-4; D unclear. The CDR3 length is 14 residues. Trimming stripped 3 bases from V and 2 bases from J, with 9 bases between. The DNA of the CDR3 is TGTGCCAGCAGTTTCGAAGGGTCCACAGATACGCAGTATTTT. Encoded protein: CASSFEGSTDTQYF.

This clonotype was seen only a few times. V is TRBV5-1 and J is TRBJ2-1; TRBD2 is a possible D gene (6 bases). This CDR3 contains 14 residues. Germline loops: CDR1 SGHRS, CDR2 YFSETQ. The ends were cut back, 0 bases at V and 10 bases at J, with 14 bases in the middle. CDR3 sequence reads: CASSLAGPREEQFF. CDR3 nucleotide sequence: TGCGCCAGCAGCTTGGCGGGGCCGCGGGAAGAGCAGTTCTTC.

The V and J genes are TRBV19 and TRBJ2-3; D is possibly TRBD1 (5 bases). Trimming removed 1 base from V and 4 bases from J, with 12 bases in between. Germline assignment: CDR1 LNHDA and CDR2 SQIVND (reference sequence). The CDR3 loop spans 15 amino acids. CDR3 sequence reads: CASSIGAGMADTQYF. The CDR3 region has the DNA TGTGCCAGTAGTATAGGTGCAGGGATGGCAGATACGCAGTATTTT.

The rearrangement links TRBV29-1 to TRBJ2-3, with D possibly being TRBD1 or TRBD2 (6 bases each). Germline assignment: CDR1 SQVTM and CDR2 ANQGSEA. The CDR3 length is 18 residues. CDR3 region: CRGRYRDERERSTDTQYF. The DNA for the CDR3 is TGCAGGGGAAGGTACAGGGACGAACGGGAGAGAAGCACAGATACGCAGTATTTT.

The rearrangement links TRBV29-1 to TRBJ1-3; D uncertain. This CDR3 has 14 residues. CDR1 and CDR2 from the germline V gene are SQVTM and ANQGSEA. V was shortened by 5 bases and J by 0 bases, with 11 bases between the two germline ends. CDR3 sequence reads: CSVSGPVSGNTIYF. CDR3 coding DNA: TGCAGCGTTTCAGGACCCGTCTCTGGAAACACCATATATTTT. Full variable domain (rest looked up from reference TRBV29-1 and TRBJ1-3): SAVISQKPSRDICQRGTSLTIQCQVDSQVTMMFWYRQQPGQSLTLIATANQGSEATYESGFVIDKFPISRPNLTFSTLTVSNMSPEDSSIYLCSVSGPVSGNTIYFGEGSWLTVV.

The chain uses TRBV7-3 and TRBJ1-2, with D possibly being TRBD1 (6 bases). V dropped 5 bases and J dropped 7 bases, with 17 bases sitting between them. The CDR3 covers 14 residues. Germline V gives CDR1 SGHTA, CDR2 FQGTGA. The CDR3 DNA is TGTGCCAGCAGCGCCACGCTGGGGGCGACTGGCTACACCTTC. Protein sequence: CASSATLGATGYTF.

This clonotype was recorded a few times. CDR3 sequence reads: CSATLGGITEAFF. The CDR3 DNA is TGCAGTGCTACACTGGGAGGGATCACTGAAGCTTTCTTT. The rearrangement links TRBV20-1 to TRBJ1-1; D unresolved. The V end lost 4 bases, the J end lost 4 bases, and 13 bases lay between the germline ends. CDR3 size: 13 residues. In germline, CDR1 is DFQATT, CDR2 SNEGSKA (reference sequence).

This clonotype was recorded a few times. V and J are TRBV12-3 or TRBV12-4 and TRBJ2-7; perhaps D is TRBD1 or TRBD2 (5 bases each). This CDR3 region has 15 residues. V lost 5 bases, J lost 0 bases, and 14 bases lay in between. CDR3 loop: CASSHPGRNSYEQYF. As DNA, the CDR3 is TGTGCCAGCAGTCACCCGGGACGGAACTCCTACGAGCAGTACTTC.

As concerns this clonotype: The CDR3 does not close with the conserved phenylalanine or tryptophan, likely indicating a read error. The chain joins TRBV12-3 or TRBV12-4 to TRBJ1-2, with TRBD1 identical over 7 bases. J gave up 4 bases and V 6 bases, and 11 bases lay outside the gene matches. The CDR3 covers 15 residues. DNA of the CDR3: TGTGCCAGCAGCGATACTACAGGGGTCCGCTATGGCTACACCTTG. Encoded protein: CASSDTTGVRYGYTL.

This clonotype was observed a handful of times. V gene TRBV7-3 combines with J gene TRBJ1-1; D is undetermined. Germline V lookup: CDR1 SGHTA, CDR2 FQGTGA. This CDR3 contains 13 residues. Trimming took 1 base from V and 11 from J, leaving 14 bases between them. The CDR3 region has the DNA TGTGCCAGCAGCTTAAGGGCCACCGGGGTGGCTTTCTTT. This gives the protein CASSLRATGVAFF.

Only a few counts were recorded for this clonotype. The chain employs TRBV29-1 and TRBJ2-6; D not certain. The CDR3 has 15 residues. In germline, CDR1 is SQVTM, CDR2 ANQGSEA. V shed 5 bases and J shed 4 bases, with 15 bases lying between them. For the CDR3, the DNA is TGCAGCGTTTTTTATTCGAGGCCCGGGGCCAACGTCCTGACTTTC. It translates to CSVFYSRPGANVLTF.

This chain links TRBV12-3 or TRBV12-4 with TRBJ1-1; 7 bases align to TRBD1. V trimming: 3 bases; J trimming: 0 bases; junction bases outside the gene matches: 13. The CDR3 covers 18 residues. CDR3 region: CASSFRDSPSHMNTEAFF. CDR3 DNA: TGTGCCAGCAGTTTTCGGGACAGCCCGAGTCATATGAACACTGAAGCTTTCTTT.